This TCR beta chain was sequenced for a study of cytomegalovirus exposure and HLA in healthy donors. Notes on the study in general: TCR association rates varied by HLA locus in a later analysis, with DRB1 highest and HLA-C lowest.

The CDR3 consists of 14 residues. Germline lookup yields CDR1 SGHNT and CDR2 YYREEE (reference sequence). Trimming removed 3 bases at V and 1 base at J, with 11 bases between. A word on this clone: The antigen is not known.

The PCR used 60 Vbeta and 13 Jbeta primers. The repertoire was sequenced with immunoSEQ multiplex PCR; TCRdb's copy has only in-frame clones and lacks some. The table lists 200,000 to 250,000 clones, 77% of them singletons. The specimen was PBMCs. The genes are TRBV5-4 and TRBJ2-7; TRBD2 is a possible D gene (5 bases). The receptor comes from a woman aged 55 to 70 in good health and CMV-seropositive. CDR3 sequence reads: CASSSVGMSYEQYF. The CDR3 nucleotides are TGTGCCAGCAGCTCGGTCGGGATGTCCTACGAGCAGTACTTC.